This TCR beta chain was obtained from a study of T cell responses to AZD1222 COVID-19 vaccine. Study-level findings and limits: Regions 160-218 and 743-854 held dominance among vaccine-associated CD4 TCRs, which spanned spike. Nearly half of spike-specific TCRs reportedly target unmutated variant regions.

Notes on this clone: As yet, its antigen is unknown.

Produced via immunoSEQ multiplex PCR; TCRdb's table is partial and in-frame only. This table has about 120,000 clones, roughly 87% appearing once. This CDR3 comprises 13 residues. Trimming cost V 3 bases and J 7 bases, with 10 bases left between them. Sequencing was performed on peripheral blood, taken on day 0 of AZD1222 vaccination. The chain uses TRBV12-3 or TRBV12-4 and TRBJ1-5; TRBD1 might be the D (6 bases). This receptor was identified in an adult in good health. CDR3 residues: CASSFDQGQPQHF. The DNA for the CDR3 is TGTGCCAGCAGTTTTGACCAGGGGCAGCCCCAGCATTTT.